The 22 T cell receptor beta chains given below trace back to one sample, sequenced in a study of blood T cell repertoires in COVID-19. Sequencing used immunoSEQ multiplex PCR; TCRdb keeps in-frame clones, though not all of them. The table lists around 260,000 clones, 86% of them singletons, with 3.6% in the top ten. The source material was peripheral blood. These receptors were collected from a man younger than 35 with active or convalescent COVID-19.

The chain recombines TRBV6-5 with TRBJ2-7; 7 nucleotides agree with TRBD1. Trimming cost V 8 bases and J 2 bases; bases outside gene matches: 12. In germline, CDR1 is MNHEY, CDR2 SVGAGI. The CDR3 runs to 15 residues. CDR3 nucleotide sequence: TGTGCCAGCTGGGTCCAGGGGGTATACCCCTACGAGCAGTACTTC. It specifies CASWVQGVYPYEQYF.

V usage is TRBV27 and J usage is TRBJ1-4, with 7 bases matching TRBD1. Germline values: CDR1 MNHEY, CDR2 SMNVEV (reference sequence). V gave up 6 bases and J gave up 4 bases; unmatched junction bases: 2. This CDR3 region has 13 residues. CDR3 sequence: CASSGTDNEKLFF. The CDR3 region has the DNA TGTGCCAGCAGCGGGACAGATAATGAAAAACTGTTTTTT.

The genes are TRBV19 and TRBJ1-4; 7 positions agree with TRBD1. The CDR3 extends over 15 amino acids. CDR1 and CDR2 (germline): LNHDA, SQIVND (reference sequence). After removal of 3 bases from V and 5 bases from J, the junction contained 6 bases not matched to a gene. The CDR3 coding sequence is TGTGCCAGTAGTATCTCTCAGGGGGAGAATGAAAAACTGTTTTTT. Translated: CASSISQGENEKLFF.

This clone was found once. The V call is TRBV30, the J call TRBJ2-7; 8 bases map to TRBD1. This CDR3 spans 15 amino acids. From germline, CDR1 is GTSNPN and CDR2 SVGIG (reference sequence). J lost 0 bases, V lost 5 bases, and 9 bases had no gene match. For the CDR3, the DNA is TGTGCCTGGGGACCAGGGGGCTGGAGCTCCTACGAGCAGTACTTC. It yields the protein CAWGPGGWSSYEQYF.

The CDR3 loop is CALEPGYTF. The CDR3 DNA is TGTGCCTTAGAGCCCGGCTACACCTTC. The chain couples TRBV30 to TRBJ1-2; D remains unclear. The germline V gene encodes CDR1 GTSNPN and CDR2 SVGIG (reference sequence). V lost 7 bases to trimming and J lost 8 bases, with 8 bases between them. There are 9 residues in the CDR3.

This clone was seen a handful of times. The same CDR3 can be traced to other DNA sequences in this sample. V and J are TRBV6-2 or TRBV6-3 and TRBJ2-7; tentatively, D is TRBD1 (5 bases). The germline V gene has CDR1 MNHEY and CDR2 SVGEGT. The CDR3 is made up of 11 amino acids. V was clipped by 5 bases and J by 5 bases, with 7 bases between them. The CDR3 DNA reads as TGTGCCAGCAGTCAGGGTCACGAGCAGTACTTC. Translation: CASSQGHEQYF.

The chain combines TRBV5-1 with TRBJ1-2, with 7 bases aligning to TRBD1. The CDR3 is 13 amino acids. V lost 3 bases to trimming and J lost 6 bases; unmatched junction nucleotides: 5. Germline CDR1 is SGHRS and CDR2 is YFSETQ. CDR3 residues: CASSSQGRDGYTF. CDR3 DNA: TGCGCCAGCAGCTCACAGGGGCGTGATGGCTACACCTTC.

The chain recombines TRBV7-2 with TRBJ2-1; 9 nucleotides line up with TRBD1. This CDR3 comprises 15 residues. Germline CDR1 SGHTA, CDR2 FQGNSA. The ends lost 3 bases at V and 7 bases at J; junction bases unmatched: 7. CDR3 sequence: CASSFGQGNGNEQFF. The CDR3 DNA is TGTGCCAGCAGCTTCGGACAGGGGAATGGGAATGAGCAGTTCTTC.

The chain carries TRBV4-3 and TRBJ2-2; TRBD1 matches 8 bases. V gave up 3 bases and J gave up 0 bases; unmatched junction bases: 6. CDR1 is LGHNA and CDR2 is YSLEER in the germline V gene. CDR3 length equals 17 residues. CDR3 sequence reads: CASSQFPGGTNTGELFF. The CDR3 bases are TGCGCCAGCAGCCAGTTTCCAGGGGGCACGAACACCGGGGAGCTGTTTTTT.

CDR3 residues: CASSPGPSNEQFF. DNA of the CDR3: TGTGCCAGCAGTCCGGGTCCCTCTAATGAGCAGTTCTTC. This chain joins TRBV6-2 or TRBV6-3 and TRBJ2-1; unclear D gene. The CDR3 runs 13 residues. The V end was cut by 5 bases, the J end by 7 bases, with 12 bases between. Germline values: CDR1 MNHEY, CDR2 SVGEGT.

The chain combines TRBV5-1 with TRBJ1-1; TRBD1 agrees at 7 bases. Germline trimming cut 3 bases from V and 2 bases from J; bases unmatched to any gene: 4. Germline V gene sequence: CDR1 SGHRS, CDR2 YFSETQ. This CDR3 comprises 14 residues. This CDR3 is CASSSRDSNTEAFF. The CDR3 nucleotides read TGCGCCAGCAGCTCCCGGGACAGCAACACTGAAGCTTTCTTT.

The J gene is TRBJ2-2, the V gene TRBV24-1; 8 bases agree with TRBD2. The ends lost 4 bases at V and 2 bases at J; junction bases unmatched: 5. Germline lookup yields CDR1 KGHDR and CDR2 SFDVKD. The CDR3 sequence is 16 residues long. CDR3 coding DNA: TGTGCCACCAGTGACTCTACTAGCGGTAACACCGGGGAGCTGTTTTTT. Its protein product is CATSDSTSGNTGELFF.

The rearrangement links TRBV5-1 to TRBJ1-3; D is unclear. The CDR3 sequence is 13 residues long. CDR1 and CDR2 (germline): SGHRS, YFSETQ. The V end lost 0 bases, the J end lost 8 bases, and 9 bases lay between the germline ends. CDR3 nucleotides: TGCGCCAGCAGCTTGGCCGCGGCGGACACCATATATTTT. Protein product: CASSLAAADTIYF.

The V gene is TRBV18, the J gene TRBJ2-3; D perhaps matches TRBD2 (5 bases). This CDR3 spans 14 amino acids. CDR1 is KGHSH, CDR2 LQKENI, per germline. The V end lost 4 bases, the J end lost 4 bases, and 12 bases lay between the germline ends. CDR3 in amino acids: CASSQSPSPDTQYF. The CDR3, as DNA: TGTGCCAGCTCACAGTCACCTAGCCCAGATACGCAGTATTTT.

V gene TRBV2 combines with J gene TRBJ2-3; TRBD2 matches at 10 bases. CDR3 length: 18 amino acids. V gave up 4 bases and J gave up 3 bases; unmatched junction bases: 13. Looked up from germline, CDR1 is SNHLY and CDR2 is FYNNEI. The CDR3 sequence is CASSVPLLTSGITDTQYF. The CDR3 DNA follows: TGTGCCAGCAGTGTACCCCTCCTTACTAGCGGGATAACAGATACGCAGTATTTT.

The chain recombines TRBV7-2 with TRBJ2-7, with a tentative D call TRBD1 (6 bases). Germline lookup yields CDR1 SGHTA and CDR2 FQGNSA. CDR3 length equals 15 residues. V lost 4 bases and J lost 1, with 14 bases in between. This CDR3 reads CASSSGQSPSYEQYF. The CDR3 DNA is TGTGCCAGCAGCTCTGGACAGTCTCCTTCCTACGAGCAGTACTTC.

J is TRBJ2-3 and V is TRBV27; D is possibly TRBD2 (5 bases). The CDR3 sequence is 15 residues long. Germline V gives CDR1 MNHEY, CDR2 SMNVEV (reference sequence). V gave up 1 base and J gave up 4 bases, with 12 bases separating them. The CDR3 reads CASSLFQYGADTQYF. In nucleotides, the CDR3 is TGTGCCAGCAGTTTATTCCAGTACGGGGCAGATACGCAGTATTTT.

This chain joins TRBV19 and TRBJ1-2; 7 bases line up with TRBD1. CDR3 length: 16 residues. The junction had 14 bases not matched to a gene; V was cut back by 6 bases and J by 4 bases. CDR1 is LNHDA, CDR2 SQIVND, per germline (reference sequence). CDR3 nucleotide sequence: TGTGCCAGTAGCAGAGGGGGCAGGGCGACTCTCTATGGCTACACCTTC. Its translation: CASSRGGRATLYGYTF.

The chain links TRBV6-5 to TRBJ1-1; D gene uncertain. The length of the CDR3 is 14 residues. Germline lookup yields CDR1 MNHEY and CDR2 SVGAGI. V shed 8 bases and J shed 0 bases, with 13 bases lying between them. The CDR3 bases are TGTGCCAGCCGCCTCGGGTCTTTGAACACTGAAGCTTTCTTT. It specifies CASRLGSLNTEAFF.

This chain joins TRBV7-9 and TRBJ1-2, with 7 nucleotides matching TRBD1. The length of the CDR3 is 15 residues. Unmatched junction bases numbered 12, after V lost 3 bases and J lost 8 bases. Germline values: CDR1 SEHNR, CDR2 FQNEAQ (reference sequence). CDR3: CASSFADRVGRGYTF. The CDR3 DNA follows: TGTGCCAGCAGCTTTGCCGACAGGGTAGGGAGAGGCTACACCTTC.

This CDR3 is CATRTASYGYTF. The CDR3 DNA reads TGTGCCACCCGGACAGCGAGTTATGGCTACACCTTC. The rearrangement links TRBV10-3 to TRBJ1-2, with TRBD1 as a possible D gene (6 bases). This CDR3 is 12 amino acids long. Trimming took off 10 bases at V and 5 bases at J, with 14 bases between the two ends. The germline V gene has CDR1 ENHRY and CDR2 SYGVKD.

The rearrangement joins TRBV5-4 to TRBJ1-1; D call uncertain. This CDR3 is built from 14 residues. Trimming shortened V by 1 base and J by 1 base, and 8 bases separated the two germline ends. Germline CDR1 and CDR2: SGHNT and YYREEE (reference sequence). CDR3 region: CASSLQQRNTEAFF. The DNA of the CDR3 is TGTGCCAGCAGCTTGCAACAGAGGAACACTGAAGCTTTCTTT. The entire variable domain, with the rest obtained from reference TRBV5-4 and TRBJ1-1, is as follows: ETGVTQSPTHLIKTRGQQVTLRCSSQSGHNTVSWYQQALGQGPQFIFQYYREEENGRGNFPPRFSGLQFPNYSSELNVNALELDDSALYLCASSLQQRNTEAFFGQGTRLTVV.